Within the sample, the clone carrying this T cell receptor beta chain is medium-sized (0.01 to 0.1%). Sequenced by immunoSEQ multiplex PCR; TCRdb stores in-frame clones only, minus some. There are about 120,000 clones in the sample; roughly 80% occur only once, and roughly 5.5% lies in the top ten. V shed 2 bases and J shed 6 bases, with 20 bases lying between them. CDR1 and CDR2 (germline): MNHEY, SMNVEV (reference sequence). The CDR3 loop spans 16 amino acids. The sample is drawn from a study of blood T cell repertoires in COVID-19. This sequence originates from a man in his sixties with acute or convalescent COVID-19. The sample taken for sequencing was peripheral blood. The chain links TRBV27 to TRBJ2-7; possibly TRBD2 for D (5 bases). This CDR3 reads CASSLGAAPLTGEQYF. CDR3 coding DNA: TGTGCCAGCAGTTTAGGAGCGGCACCCCTGACGGGCGAGCAGTACTTC.